A selection of T cell receptor beta chains follows, all from one sample in a study of T-cell reconstitution after alpha-beta-depleted transplantation in children. TCRdb re-called the PCR reads with MiXCR, one entry per CDR3 protein. The sample has just under 150,000 distinct CDR3 sequences, about 9% seen once. This material consisted of PBMCs, mostly from graft donor cells, taken 180 days after TCRalphabeta/CD19-depleted stem cell transplant. The receptors come from a female patient aged 2-9 years who had a stem cell transplant for congenital amegakaryocytic thrombocytopenia, so the T cells may come from the graft donor. CDR3s include the opening cysteine and the closing phenylalanine or tryptophan. A D gene is named only where the DNA matches it firmly. Rows may omit the clone size; those that give it use once, few, many or a size class.

>many|TRBJ1-1|.|TRBV5-1
TGCGCCAGCAGCTTGGACTCCGGCAGGGGCACTGAAGCTTTCTTT
CASSLDSGRGTEAFF
>many|TRBJ2-4|.|TRBV3-1
TGTGCCAGCAGCCAGCTAGCCAAAAACATTCAGTACTTC
CASSQLAKNIQYF
>many|TRBJ2-7|.|TRBV20-1
TGCAGTGCTCACCACACTAGCATCCCATCCGAGCAGTACTTC
CSAHHTSIPSEQYF
>many|TRBJ2-3|.|TRBV5-1
TGCGCCAGCATGCTCACCTCCCGCACAGATACGCAGTATTTT
CASMLTSRTDTQYF
>many|TRBJ1-1|TRBD1|TRBV10-3
TGTGCCATCAGTGCTGCAGGGGGGGTCACTGAAGCTTTCTTT
CAISAAGGVTEAFF
>many|TRBJ1-5|.|TRBV12-3/TRBV12-4
TGTGCCAGCAGTGCCCAGGCCAATCAGCCCCAGCATTTT
CASSAQANQPQHF
>many|TRBJ2-3|.|TRBV5-4
TGTGCCAGCAGCCCGATACAGGTTGGCGCAGATACGCAGTATTTT
CASSPIQVGADTQYF
>once|TRBJ2-7|TRBD1|TRBV4-1
TGCGCCAGCAGCCAAGGTGCCAGGGGGCTTGGTGAGCAGTACTTC
CASSQGARGLGEQYF
>.|TRBJ2-2|TRBD2|TRBV20-1
TGCAGTGCTAGGGGACTAGCGGGAGGTACCGGGGAGCTGTTTTTT
CSARGLAGGTGELFF
>few|TRBJ2-7|.|TRBV25-1
TGTGCCAGCAGTGATCCCCGACACTACGAGCAGTACTTC
CASSDPRHYEQYF
>many|TRBJ2-3|.|TRBV2
TGTGCCAGCAGATATCTGACAGATACGCAGTATTTT
CASRYLTDTQYF
>few|TRBJ2-7|.|TRBV12-3/TRBV12-4
TGTGCCAGCAGTGCAGGCCCCGGTGATTACGAGCAGTACTTC
CASSAGPGDYEQYF
>few|TRBJ2-3|TRBD1|TRBV7-6
TGTGCCAGCAGCCCGAAGGGACAGGGGACCTCAGATACGCAGTATTTT
CASSPKGQGTSDTQYF
>many|TRBJ2-1|.|TRBV3-1
TGTGCCAGCAGCCAAGATGACTCTCTAACCTACAATGAGCAGTTCTTC
CASSQDDSLTYNEQFF
>many|TRBJ2-3|TRBD2|TRBV6-5
TGTGCCAGCAGCCGAACTAGCGGGGGCACAGATACGCAGTATTTT
CASSRTSGGTDTQYF
>many|TRBJ2-5|.|TRBV15
TGTGCCACCAGCAGAGATGCCCCTAGAAAGGTTAAGTGGGAGACCCAGTACTTC
CATSRDAPRKVKWETQYF
>many|TRBJ1-5|TRBD1|TRBV4-1
TGCGCCAGCAGCCAAGGACAGGGGGAGATTCAGCCCCAGCATTTT
CASSQGQGEIQPQHF
>many|TRBJ2-3|.|TRBV20-1
TGCAGTGCACCGGGAGACTCGAGGGGCACAGATACGCAGTATTTT
CSAPGDSRGTDTQYF
>few|TRBJ1-2|.|TRBV5-1
TGCGCCAGCAGCTTGGAGGGCTTAAACTATGGCTACACCTTC
CASSLEGLNYGYTF
>.|TRBJ2-1|TRBD2|TRBV10-3
TGTGCCATCAGGACTAGCGGGGGGAACTCCTACAATGAGCAGTTCTTC
CAIRTSGGNSYNEQFF
>many|TRBJ2-5|TRBD2|TRBV27
TGTGCCAGCAGTCGACCGGGACTAGGTCAAGAGACCCAGTACTTC
CASSRPGLGQETQYF
>many|TRBJ2-2|.|TRBV7-9
TGTGCCAGCCAGGCGGGATCGAACACCGGGGAGCTGTTTTTT
CASQAGSNTGELFF
>many|TRBJ2-7|.|TRBV7-9
TGTGCCAGCAGCTTACAGGCCTACGAGCAGTACTTC
CASSLQAYEQYF
>few|TRBJ2-1|TRBD2|TRBV7-2
TGTGCCAGCAGCAACTCGGGACTAGCCGCTGAGCAGTTCTTC
CASSNSGLAAEQFF
>.|TRBJ1-2|TRBD1|TRBV5-1
TGCGCCAGCAGCAGATGGGACAGGGGTCACACCTTC
CASSRWDRGHTF
>many|TRBJ1-4|TRBD1|TRBV5-1
TGCGCCAGCAGCCCCGGGACAGGGGAAAAACTGTTTTTT
CASSPGTGEKLFF
>few|TRBJ1-3|TRBD1|TRBV6-5
TGTGCCAGCAGTTCAGGGGGCTTTGGAAACACCATATATTTT
CASSSGGFGNTIYF
>many|TRBJ2-7|.|TRBV3-1
TGTGCCAGCAGCCACGGGACACCCGAGCAGTACTTC
CASSHGTPEQYF
>few|TRBJ2-1|.|TRBV5-1
TGCGCCAGCAGCTTAAGCTACGGGGGAAGGAGATCCTACAATGAGCAGTTCTTC
CASSLSYGGRRSYNEQFF
>few|TRBJ2-7|.|TRBV11-3
TGTGCCAGCAGCTTAGGCCAGGACTACGAGCAGTACTTC
CASSLGQDYEQYF
>many|TRBJ2-3|.|TRBV2
TGTGCCACCCCCCGCTCAGGGAGGGGGACAGATACGCAGTATTTT
CATPRSGRGTDTQYF
>.|TRBJ2-7|.|TRBV10-3
TGTGCCATCAGTACAGGGTGGGAGGCGGACGAGCAGTACTTC
CAISTGWEADEQYF
>.|TRBJ2-5|TRBD2|TRBV29-1
TGCAGCGTTGAACCTCGCGGGAGAGAAGAGACCCAGTACTTT
CSVEPRGREETQYF
>many|TRBJ2-3|.|TRBV6-5
TGTGCCAGCAGTTACCCGGGACGCACAGATACGCAGTATTTT
CASSYPGRTDTQYF
>few|TRBJ1-2|.|TRBV20-1
TGCAGTGCTTACAGGAGCTATGGCTACACCTTC
CSAYRSYGYTF
>few|TRBJ2-7|.|TRBV20-1
TGCAGTGCGGCGGACGATGGGGACGAGCAGTACTTC
CSAADDGDEQYF
>many|TRBJ1-1|TRBD1|TRBV20-1
TGCAGTGCTAGACATATTCGGGACAGGGGATTATTGATGAACACTGAAGCTTTCTTT
CSARHIRDRGLLMNTEAFF
>many|TRBJ2-2|.|TRBV5-1
TGCGCCAGCAGCTTGACCCGATACACCGGGGAGCTGTTTTTT
CASSLTRYTGELFF
>.|TRBJ1-2|.|TRBV27
TGTGCCAGCACCGCACTCCGGGACGGTAACTATGGCTACACCTTC
CASTALRDGNYGYTF
>many|TRBJ1-3|.|TRBV3-1
TGTGCCAGCAGCCAAGCGGGGTTCTCTGGAAACACCATATATTTT
CASSQAGFSGNTIYF
>.|TRBJ2-7|TRBD2|TRBV5-1
TGCGCCAGCAGCTTGGTGGCTAGCGGGCAGTCCGAGCAGTACTTC
CASSLVASGQSEQYF
>few|TRBJ2-3|.|TRBV27
TGTGCCAGCAGTTTACAGCTAGGGGCAGATACGCAGTATTTT
CASSLQLGADTQYF
>many|TRBJ2-7|.|TRBV7-9
TGTGCCAGCAGCTTAGAACCAGGGGCCGAGCAGTACTTC
CASSLEPGAEQYF
>many|TRBJ2-1|.|TRBV20-1
TGCAGTGCTAACCCCATTATAGGTTCCTACAATGAGCAGTTCTTC
CSANPIIGSYNEQFF
>many|TRBJ2-5|.|TRBV3-1
TGTGCCAGCAGCCAAGATCTGGCGACCCCATGGGAGACCCAGTACTTC
CASSQDLATPWETQYF
>.|TRBJ2-2|.|TRBV29-1
TGCAGCGTTGGTCCGGGCACTCACACCGGGGAGCTGTTTTTT
CSVGPGTHTGELFF
>few|TRBJ2-3|TRBD1|TRBV2
TGTGCCAGCAGTTGGGACAGGGAACTAAGCACAGATACGCAGTATTTT
CASSWDRELSTDTQYF
>.|TRBJ2-2|.|TRBV30
TGTGCCTGGAGTGTAAGGGATGACGGGGAGCTGTTTTTT
CAWSVRDDGELFF
>many|TRBJ2-4|TRBD2|TRBV20-1
TGCAGTGCTATGAGACTAGCGGGAGCGCGCCTGAACATTCAGTACTTC
CSAMRLAGARLNIQYF
>many|TRBJ2-5|TRBD2|TRBV29-1
TGCAGCGTTGATCCGGGACTACAAGAGACCCAGTACTTC
CSVDPGLQETQYF